This T cell receptor beta chain originates from a study of T cell repertoires in cytomegalovirus infection. Study background: A matching HLA type, together with CMV infection, was signaled by public TCR beta signatures. Study results and caveats: In two of eight donors, the top clonotype was HLA-C-restricted CMV-specific. Based on cumulative public TCR beta family frequency, carriers of CMV plus the relevant HLA were identified.

As to this clonotype: Its antigen is undetermined.

Via MiXCR, TCRdb re-called the reads, giving one row per CDR3 protein. The sample has nearly 450,000 distinct CDR3 sequences, 30% to 40% seen once. The source of this sequence is a human donor in good health (CMV status not recorded). Some clones in this sample may be carry-over from other donors' samples. Source material: PBMCs.

CDR3 nucleotides: TGTGCCAGCTCAACCGGGGTTGGAAACACCATATATTTT. Protein: CASSTGVGNTIYF. The rearrangement joins TRBV18 to TRBJ1-3; D is undetermined. CDR1 and CDR2 (germline): KGHSH, LQKENI. The germline V and J ends were trimmed by 5 bases and 3 bases, with 8 bases remaining between them. This CDR3 contains 13 residues.